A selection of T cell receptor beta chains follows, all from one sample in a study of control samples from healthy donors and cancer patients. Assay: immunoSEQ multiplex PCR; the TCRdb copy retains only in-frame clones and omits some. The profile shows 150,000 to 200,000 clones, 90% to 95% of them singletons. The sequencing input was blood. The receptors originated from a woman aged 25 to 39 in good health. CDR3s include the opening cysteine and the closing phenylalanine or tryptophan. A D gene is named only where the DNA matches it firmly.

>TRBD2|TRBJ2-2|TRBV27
TGTGCCAGCAGGGGACTAGCGGAAAACACCGGGGAGCTGTTTTTT
CASRGLAENTGELFF
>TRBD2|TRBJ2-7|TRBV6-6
TGTGCCAGCAGCCTCCGGGGGGTGAGCTCCTACGAGCAGTACTTC
CASSLRGVSSYEQYF
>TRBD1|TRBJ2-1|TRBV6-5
TGTGCCAGTACAGACAGGGTGGACAATGAGCAGTTCTTC
CASTDRVDNEQFF
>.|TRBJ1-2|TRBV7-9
TGTGCCAGCAGCCCGGAAGGGGCAGGATTAGCTAACTATGGCTACACCTTC
CASSPEGAGLANYGYTF
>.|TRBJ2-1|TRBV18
TGTGCCAGCTCACCAGAGCAGATTTCATACAATGAGCAGTTCTTC
CASSPEQISYNEQFF
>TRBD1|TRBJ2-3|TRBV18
TGTGCCAGCTCGCTAGGGGTACACACAGGGGCGATCACAGATACGCAGTATTTT
CASSLGVHTGAITDTQYF
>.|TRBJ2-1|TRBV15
TGTGCCACCAGCAGAGATTCGGATCTATCTAGATGGCAGTTCTTC
CATSRDSDLSRWQFF
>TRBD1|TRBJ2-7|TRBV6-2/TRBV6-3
TGTGCCAGCAGTTCCAACAGGGGCGAGCAGTACTTC
CASSSNRGEQYF
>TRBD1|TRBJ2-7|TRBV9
TGTGCCAGCAGCGTAGGTACAGGGGGATCCTACGAGCAGTACTTC
CASSVGTGGSYEQYF
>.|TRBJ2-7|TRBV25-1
TGTGCCAGCAGTGAATACTGGGGCGAGCAGTACTTC
CASSEYWGEQYF
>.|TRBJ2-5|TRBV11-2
TGTGCCAGCAGCTTAGATCTATCGGAGGAGACCCAGTACTTC
CASSLDLSEETQYF
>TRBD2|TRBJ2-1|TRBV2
TGTGCCAGCAGGGGACTAGCGGGAGCCTATGAGCAGTTCTTC
CASRGLAGAYEQFF
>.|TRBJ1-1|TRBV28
TGTGCCAGCAGTTTAAGCCCCCTCGGTGAAGCTTTCTTT
CASSLSPLGEAFF
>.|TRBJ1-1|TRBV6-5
TGTGCCAGCAGCTCAGAAGGGGCCATGAACACTGAAGCTTTCTTT
CASSSEGAMNTEAFF
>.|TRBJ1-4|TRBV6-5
TGTGCCAGCAGTCATCAGAGGGGTAATGAAAAACTGTTTTTT
CASSHQRGNEKLFF
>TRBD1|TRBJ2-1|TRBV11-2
TGTGCCAGCAGCCCCTCCCGGGACAGGGGTTTCAATGAGCAGTTCTTC
CASSPSRDRGFNEQFF
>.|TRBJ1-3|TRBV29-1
TGCAGCGCCGCCGAGACACATTCCTCTGGAAACACCATATATTTT
CSAAETHSSGNTIYF
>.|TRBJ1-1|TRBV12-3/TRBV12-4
TGTGCCAGCAGCCCAATCCTGAACACTGAAGCTTTCTTT
CASSPILNTEAFF
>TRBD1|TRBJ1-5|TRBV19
TGTGCCAGTAGGGGGACAGGGGCCAATCAGCCCCAGCATTTT
CASRGTGANQPQHF
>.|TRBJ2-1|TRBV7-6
TGTGCCAGCAGCTCTGGGGGTCACTACAATGAGCAGTTCTTC
CASSSGGHYNEQFF
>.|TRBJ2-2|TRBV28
TGTGCCAGCAGTTTCCTATCGGGTACCGGGGAGCTGTTTTTT
CASSFLSGTGELFF
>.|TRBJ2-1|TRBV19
TGTGCCAGTAGTATAACTAGCTACGCAACCAATGAGCAGTTCTTC
CASSITSYATNEQFF
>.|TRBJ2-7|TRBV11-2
TGTGCCAGCAGCTCCGGACAGCCTCCTTACGAGCAGTACTTC
CASSSGQPPYEQYF
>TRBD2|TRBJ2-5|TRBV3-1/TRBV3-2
TGTGCCAGCAGCCAAGATCCCGCGGGAGGGGGAGAGACCCAGTACTTC
CASSQDPAGGGETQYF
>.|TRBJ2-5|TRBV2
TGTGCCAGCAGTGAGGGGGAAGAGACCCAGTACTTC
CASSEGEETQYF
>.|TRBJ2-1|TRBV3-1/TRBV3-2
TGTGCCAGCAGGGGCTTAGGGGGGACTACAAACAGGGAGCAGTTCTTC
CASRGLGGTTNREQFF